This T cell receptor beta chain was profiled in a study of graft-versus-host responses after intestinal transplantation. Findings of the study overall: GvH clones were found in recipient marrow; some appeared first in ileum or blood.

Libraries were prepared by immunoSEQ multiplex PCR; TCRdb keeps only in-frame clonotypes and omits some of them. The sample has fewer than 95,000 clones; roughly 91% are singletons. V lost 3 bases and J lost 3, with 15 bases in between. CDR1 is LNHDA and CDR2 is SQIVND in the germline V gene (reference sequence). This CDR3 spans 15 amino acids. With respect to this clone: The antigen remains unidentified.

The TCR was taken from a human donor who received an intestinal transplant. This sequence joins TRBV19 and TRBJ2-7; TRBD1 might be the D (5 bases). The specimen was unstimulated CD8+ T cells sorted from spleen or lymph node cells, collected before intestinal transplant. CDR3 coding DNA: TGTGCCAGTAGTATGGGGCAGTTTAATGGCTACGAGCAGTACTTC. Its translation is CASSMGQFNGYEQYF.